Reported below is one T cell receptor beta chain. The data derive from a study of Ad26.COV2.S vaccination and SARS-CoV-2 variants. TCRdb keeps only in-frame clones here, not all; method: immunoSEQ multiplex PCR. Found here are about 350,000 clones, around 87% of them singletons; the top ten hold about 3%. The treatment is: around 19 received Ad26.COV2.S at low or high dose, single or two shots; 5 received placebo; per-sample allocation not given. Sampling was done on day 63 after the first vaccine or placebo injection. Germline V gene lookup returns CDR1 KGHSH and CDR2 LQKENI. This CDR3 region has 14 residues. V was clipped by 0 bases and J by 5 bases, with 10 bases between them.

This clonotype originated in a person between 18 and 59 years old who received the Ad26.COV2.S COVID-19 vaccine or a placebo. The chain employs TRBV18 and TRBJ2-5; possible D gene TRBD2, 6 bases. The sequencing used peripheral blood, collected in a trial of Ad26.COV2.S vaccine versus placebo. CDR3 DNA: TGTGCCAGCTCACCACCCGCGGGGACGGAGACCCAGTACTTC. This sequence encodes CASSPPAGTETQYF.